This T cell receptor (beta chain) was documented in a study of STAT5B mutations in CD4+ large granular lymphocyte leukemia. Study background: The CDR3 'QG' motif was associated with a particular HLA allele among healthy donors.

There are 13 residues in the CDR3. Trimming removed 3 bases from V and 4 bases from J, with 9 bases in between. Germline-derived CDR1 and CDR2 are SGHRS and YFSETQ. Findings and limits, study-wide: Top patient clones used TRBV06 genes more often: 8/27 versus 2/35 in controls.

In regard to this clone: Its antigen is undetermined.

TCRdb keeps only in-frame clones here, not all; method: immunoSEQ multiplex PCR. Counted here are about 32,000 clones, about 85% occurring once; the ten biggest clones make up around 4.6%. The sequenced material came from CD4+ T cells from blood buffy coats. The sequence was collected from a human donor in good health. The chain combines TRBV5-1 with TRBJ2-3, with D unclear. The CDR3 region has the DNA TGCGCCAGCAGCTCGGTTAGTGCAGATACGCAGTATTTT. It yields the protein CASSSVSADTQYF.